Listed below are T cell receptor beta chains from one sample, sequenced in a study of cytomegalovirus exposure and HLA in healthy donors. Assay: immunoSEQ multiplex PCR; the TCRdb copy retains only in-frame clones and omits some. The sample consists of around 150,000 clones, 70% to 85% of them appearing once. Input material: PBMCs. These receptors were taken from a man aged 25 to 40 in good health and CMV-seropositive. The CDR3 runs from the conserved cysteine through the conserved F or W. D genes are given only for firm matches. For some rows the clone size is stated as once, few or many, or as a class when expanded; others skip it.

v_call	j_call	clone_size	d_call	cdr3_aa	cdr3_nt
TRBV27	TRBJ2-3	.	.	CASSPLRGSGTDTQYF	TGTGCCAGCAGTCCCCTTAGGGGGAGCGGGACGGATACGCAGTATTTT
TRBV6-1	TRBJ2-7	.	.	CASSVGQSYFTYEQYF	TGTGCCAGCAGTGTCGGACAGTCCTACTTTACCTACGAGCAGTACTTC
TRBV2	TRBJ1-5	few	TRBD1	CASSVLGQGVGNQPQHF	TGTGCCAGCAGTGTTCTGGGACAGGGGGTTGGCAATCAGCCCCAGCATTTT
TRBV29-1	TRBJ2-1	.	TRBD1	CSVEGQGTYNEQFF	TGCAGCGTTGAGGGACAGGGGACCTACAATGAGCAGTTCTTC
TRBV5-1	TRBJ2-7	.	TRBD2	CASSALATSGGEQYF	TGCGCCAGCAGCGCACTAGCGACCTCCGGGGGCGAGCAGTACTTC
TRBV11-2	TRBJ2-7	.	TRBD1	CASSPTGEFSYEQYF	TGTGCCAGCAGCCCGACAGGGGAGTTCTCCTACGAGCAGTACTTC
TRBV7-8	TRBJ1-5	once	.	CASSLSRTVAPNQPQHF	TGTGCCAGCAGCCTTAGTAGGACAGTAGCCCCCAATCAGCCCCAGCATTTT
TRBV2	TRBJ1-1	medium-sized	.	CASSPNRRWNTEAFF	TGTGCCAGCAGCCCTAACAGAAGGTGGAACACTGAAGCTTTCTTT
TRBV6-5	TRBJ2-7	.	TRBD2	CASSYSGLAGPYEQYF	TGTGCCAGCAGTTACTCGGGGCTAGCGGGTCCCTACGAGCAGTACTTC
TRBV6-1	TRBJ1-1	.	.	CASSDQTVNTEAFF	TGTGCCAGCAGTGACCAAACAGTGAACACTGAAGCTTTCTTT
TRBV25-1	TRBJ2-5	.	.	CASSERTGISQETQYF	TGTGCCAGCAGTGAACGTACAGGGATATCCCAAGAGACCCAGTACTTC
TRBV29-1	TRBJ1-1	.	TRBD1	CSAPGQGGEAFF	TGCAGCGCCCCTGGACAGGGAGGTGAAGCTTTCTTT
TRBV5-1	TRBJ2-5	.	TRBD2	CASSLAGLAGGGQETQYF	TGCGCCAGCAGCTTGGCCGGACTAGCGGGAGGGGGGCAAGAGACCCAGTACTTC
TRBV2	TRBJ1-2	.	TRBD1	CASSEGTGTDGYTF	TGTGCCAGCAGTGAAGGGACCGGGACAGATGGCTACACCTTC
TRBV9	TRBJ2-1	.	TRBD2	CASSAPGTSGTNEQFF	TGTGCCAGCAGCGCACCCGGGACTAGCGGGACAAATGAGCAGTTCTTC
TRBV10-3	TRBJ1-1	.	TRBD1	CAISAPSTGAGGTEAFF	TGTGCCATCAGCGCTCCGTCGACAGGGGCAGGAGGAACTGAAGCTTTCTTT
TRBV11-2	TRBJ2-1	few	TRBD1	CASSSRRTGVGYNEQFF	TGTGCCAGCAGCTCAAGACGAACAGGGGTAGGGTACAATGAGCAGTTCTTC
TRBV7-6	TRBJ2-2	.	TRBD1	CASSLGTPTQGAPGELFF	TGTGCCAGCAGCTTAGGGACCCCCACCCAGGGGGCTCCCGGGGAGCTGTTTTTT
TRBV7-8	TRBJ2-7	.	TRBD1	CASSVRDRARHEQYF	TGTGCCAGCAGCGTAAGGGACAGGGCCAGGCACGAGCAGTACTTC
TRBV7-8	TRBJ2-7	.	TRBD2	CASSLNILAGEAEQYF	TGTGCCAGCAGCTTGAACATACTAGCGGGAGAGGCCGAGCAGTACTTC
TRBV4-1	TRBJ2-2	.	.	CASSQDHYGARNTGELFF	TGCGCCAGCAGCCAAGATCATTATGGGGCCCGGAACACCGGGGAGCTGTTTTTT
TRBV9	TRBJ2-1	.	.	CASSLGNEQFF	TGTGCCAGCAGCCTCGGCAATGAGCAGTTCTTC
TRBV2	TRBJ2-1	.	TRBD1	CASSARDRGLSEQFF	TGTGCCAGCAGTGCCCGGGACAGGGGGCTAAGTGAGCAGTTCTTC
TRBV2	TRBJ1-2	.	TRBD1	CASRGDSHGYTF	TGTGCCAGCAGAGGGGACAGTCATGGCTACACCTTC
TRBV4-2	TRBJ2-3	.	TRBD2	CASSPMGGEGSDTQYF	TGTGCCAGCAGCCCGATGGGGGGGGAAGGATCAGATACGCAGTATTTT
TRBV5-1	TRBJ2-5	.	TRBD2	CASIGLAGAVETQYF	TGCGCCAGCATCGGACTAGCGGGAGCTGTGGAGACCCAGTACTTC
TRBV5-4	TRBJ2-1	.	.	CASSLDSPNNEQFF	TGTGCCAGCAGCTTGGACTCCCCAAACAATGAGCAGTTCTTC
TRBV7-4	TRBJ2-2	once	TRBD2	CASRHGGGNTGELFF	TGTGCCAGCAGACACGGGGGGGGGAACACCGGGGAGCTGTTTTTT
TRBV4-1	TRBJ2-7	.	.	CASSQDRLRAYEQYF	TGCGCCAGCAGCCAAGATAGGCTGAGGGCCTACGAGCAGTACTTC
TRBV11-3	TRBJ2-5	.	TRBD2	CASNRAAGGTQYF	TGTGCCAGCAATCGGGCAGCGGGGGGGACCCAGTACTTC
TRBV12-5	TRBJ2-2	few	TRBD1	CASGLVQGAAGELFF	TGTGCTAGTGGTTTGGTACAGGGGGCGGCCGGGGAGCTGTTTTTT
TRBV28	TRBJ1-5	.	.	CASSLEGGGDQPQHF	TGTGCCAGCAGTCTGGAGGGGGGGGGAGATCAGCCCCAGCATTTT
TRBV27	TRBJ1-2	once	.	CASSPSGGVYGYTF	TGTGCCAGCAGTCCCTCGGGGGGCGTCTATGGCTACACCTTC
TRBV18	TRBJ1-2	.	.	CASSSDRNYGYTF	TGTGCCAGCTCATCTGACAGAAACTATGGCTACACCTTC
TRBV27	TRBJ2-7	.	.	CASSPTTDPYEQYF	TGTGCCAGCAGTCCAACGACAGACCCCTACGAGCAGTACTTC
TRBV5-1	TRBJ1-5	.	.	CASSLGGGNQPQHF	TGCGCCAGCAGCTTGGGGGGAGGCAATCAGCCCCAGCATTTT
TRBV9	TRBJ2-2	few	TRBD1	CASSPLIGQGIANTGELFF	TGTGCCAGCAGCCCGCTCATAGGACAGGGGATAGCGAACACCGGGGAGCTGTTTTTT
TRBV28	TRBJ2-2	.	.	CASREAGGELFF	TGTGCCAGCAGGGAGGCCGGGGGGGAGCTGTTTTTT
TRBV5-1	TRBJ2-7	few	TRBD1	CASSPTGTGPYEQYF	TGCGCCAGCAGCCCGACCGGGACAGGACCCTACGAGCAGTACTTC
TRBV11-2	TRBJ2-2	.	.	CASSLHGQGTGELFF	TGTGCCAGCAGCTTACACGGTCAGGGCACCGGGGAGCTGTTTTTT
TRBV6-1	TRBJ1-2	.	TRBD1	CASSDDLPGQANPYGYTF	TGTGCCAGCAGTGACGATCTCCCGGGACAGGCCAACCCCTATGGCTACACCTTC
TRBV28	TRBJ2-3	.	.	CASSFSTDTQYF	TGTGCCAGCAGTTTTAGTACGGATACGCAGTATTTT
TRBV6-5	TRBJ2-7	few	TRBD1	CASSPTGTEGDEQYF	TGTGCCAGCAGTCCGACCGGGACAGAAGGAGACGAGCAGTACTTC
TRBV28	TRBJ2-2	.	TRBD1	CASSSTWDRYTGELFF	TGTGCCAGCAGTTCTACCTGGGACAGATACACCGGGGAGCTGTTTTTT
TRBV7-6	TRBJ1-5	once	.	CASSLGTRQPQHF	TGTGCCAGCAGCTTAGGCACGCGCCAGCCCCAGCATTTT
TRBV7-9	TRBJ2-7	few	.	CASSGAGSYEQYF	TGTGCCAGCAGCGGAGCGGGTTCCTACGAGCAGTACTTC
TRBV27	TRBJ2-1	.	.	CASSFLAAPYNEQFF	TGTGCCAGCAGTTTCCTAGCTGCCCCCTACAATGAGCAGTTCTTC
TRBV27	TRBJ2-1	few	TRBD2	CASRGLAGGNEQFF	TGTGCCAGCAGGGGACTAGCGGGAGGCAATGAGCAGTTCTTC
TRBV9	TRBJ1-2	.	.	CASSVGFVEGYTF	TGTGCCAGCAGCGTAGGTTTCGTAGAGGGCTACACCTTC
TRBV7-9	TRBJ2-3	few	.	CASRWTGTDTQYF	TGTGCCAGCAGGTGGACAGGCACAGATACGCAGTATTTT
TRBV28	TRBJ2-1	.	.	CASSLRQGHNEQFF	TGTGCCAGCAGTTTAAGGCAGGGCCACAATGAGCAGTTCTTC
TRBV6-5	TRBJ2-5	.	.	CATREEETQYF	TGTGCCACCCGGGAAGAAGAGACCCAGTACTTC
TRBV6-5	TRBJ2-5	.	.	CASRDLGLPQETQYF	TGTGCCAGCAGGGACCTGGGACTGCCCCAAGAGACCCAGTACTTC